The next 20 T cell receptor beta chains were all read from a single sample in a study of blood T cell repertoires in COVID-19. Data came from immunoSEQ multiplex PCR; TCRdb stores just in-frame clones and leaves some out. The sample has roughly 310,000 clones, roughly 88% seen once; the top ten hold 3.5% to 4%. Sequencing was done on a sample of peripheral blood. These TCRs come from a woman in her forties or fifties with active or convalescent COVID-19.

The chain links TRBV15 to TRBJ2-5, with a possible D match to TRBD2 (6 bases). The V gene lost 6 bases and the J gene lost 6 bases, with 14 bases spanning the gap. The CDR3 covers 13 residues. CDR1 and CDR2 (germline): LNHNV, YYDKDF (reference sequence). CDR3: CATSVGSVKTQYF. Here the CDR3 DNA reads TGTGCCACCAGTGTCGGGAGCGTGAAGACCCAGTACTTC.

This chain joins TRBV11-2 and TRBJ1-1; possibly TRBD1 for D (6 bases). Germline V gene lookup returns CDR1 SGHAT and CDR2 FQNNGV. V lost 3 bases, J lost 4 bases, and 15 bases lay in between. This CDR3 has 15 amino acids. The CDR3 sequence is CASSFLQGRGTEAFF. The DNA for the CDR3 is TGTGCCAGCAGCTTTTTACAGGGTCGGGGCACTGAAGCTTTCTTT. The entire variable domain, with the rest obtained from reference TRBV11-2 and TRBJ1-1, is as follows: EAGVAQSPRYKIIEKRQSVAFWCNPISGHATLYWYQQILGQGPKLLIQFQNNGVVDDSQLPKDRFSAERLKGVDSTLKIQPAKLEDSAVYLCASSFLQGRGTEAFFGQGTRLTVV.

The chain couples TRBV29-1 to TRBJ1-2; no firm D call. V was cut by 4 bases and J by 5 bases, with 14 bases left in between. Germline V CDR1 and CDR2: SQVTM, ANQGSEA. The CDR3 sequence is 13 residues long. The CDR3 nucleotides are TGCAGCGTTGTACCCCCTACTTGGTATGGCTACACCTTC. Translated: CSVVPPTWYGYTF.

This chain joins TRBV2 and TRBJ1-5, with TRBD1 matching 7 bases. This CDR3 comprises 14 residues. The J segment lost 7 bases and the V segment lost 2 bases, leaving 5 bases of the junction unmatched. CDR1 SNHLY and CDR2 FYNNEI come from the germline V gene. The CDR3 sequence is CASSEQTGRQPQHF. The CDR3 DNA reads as TGTGCCAGCAGTGAACAGACAGGGAGGCAGCCCCAGCATTTT.

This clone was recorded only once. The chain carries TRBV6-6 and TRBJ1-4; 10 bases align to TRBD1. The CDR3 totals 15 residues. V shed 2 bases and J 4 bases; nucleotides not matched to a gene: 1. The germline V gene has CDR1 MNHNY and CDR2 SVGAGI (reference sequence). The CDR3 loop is CASSYRTGGNEKLFF. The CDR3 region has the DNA TGTGCCAGCAGTTACCGGACAGGGGGTAATGAAAAACTGTTTTTT.

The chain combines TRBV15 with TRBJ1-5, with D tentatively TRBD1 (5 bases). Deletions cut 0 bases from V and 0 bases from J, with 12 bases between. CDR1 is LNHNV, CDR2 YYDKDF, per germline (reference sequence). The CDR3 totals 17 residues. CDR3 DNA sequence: TGTGCCACCAGCAGAGATTTAGCACAGGCTAGCAATCAGCCCCAGCATTTT. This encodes CATSRDLAQASNQPQHF. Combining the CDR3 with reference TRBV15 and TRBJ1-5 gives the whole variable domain DAMVIQNPRYQVTQFGKPVTLSCSQTLNHNVMYWYQQKSSQAPKLLFHYYDKDFNNEADTPDNFQSRRPNTSFCFLDIRSPGLGDTAMYLCATSRDLAQASNQPQHFGDGTRLSIL.

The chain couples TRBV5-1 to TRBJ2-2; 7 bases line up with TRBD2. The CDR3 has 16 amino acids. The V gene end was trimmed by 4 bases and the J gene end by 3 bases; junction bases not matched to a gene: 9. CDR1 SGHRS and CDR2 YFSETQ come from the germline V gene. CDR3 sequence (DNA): TGCGCCAGCAGCGTTGTGCCTGGGGGGGACACCGGGGAGCTGTTTTTT. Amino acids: CASSVVPGGDTGELFF.

CDR3 DNA sequence: TGTGCCAGCAGCTTGACAGGGTTTGGATATGGCTACACCTTC. It codes for CASSLTGFGYGYTF. The chain combines TRBV6-2 or TRBV6-3 with TRBJ1-2, with 7 bases aligning to TRBD1. The CDR3 covers 14 residues. The J segment lost 5 bases and the V segment lost 6 bases, leaving 9 bases of the junction unmatched. Germline CDR1 is MNHEY and CDR2 is SVGEGT.

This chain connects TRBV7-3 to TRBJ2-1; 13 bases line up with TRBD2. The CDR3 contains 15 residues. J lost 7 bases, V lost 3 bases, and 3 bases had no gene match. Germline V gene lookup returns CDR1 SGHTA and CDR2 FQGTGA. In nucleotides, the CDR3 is TGTGCCAGCAGCTTCTCGACTAGCGGGGGGAATGAGCAGTTCTTC. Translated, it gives CASSFSTSGGNEQFF.

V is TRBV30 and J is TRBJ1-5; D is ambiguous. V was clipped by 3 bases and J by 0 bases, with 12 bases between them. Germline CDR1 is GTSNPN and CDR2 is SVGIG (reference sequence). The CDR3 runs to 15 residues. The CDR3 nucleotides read TGTGCCTGGAGCGTGGCAGATTATAGCAATCAGCCCCAGCATTTT. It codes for CAWSVADYSNQPQHF.

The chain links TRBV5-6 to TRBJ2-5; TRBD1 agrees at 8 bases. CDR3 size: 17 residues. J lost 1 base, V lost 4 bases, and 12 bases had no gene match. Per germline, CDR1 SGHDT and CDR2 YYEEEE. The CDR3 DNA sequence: TGTGCCAGCAGCCCTAAGACAGGGGCCGTATCCCAAGAGACCCAGTACTTC. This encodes CASSPKTGAVSQETQYF.

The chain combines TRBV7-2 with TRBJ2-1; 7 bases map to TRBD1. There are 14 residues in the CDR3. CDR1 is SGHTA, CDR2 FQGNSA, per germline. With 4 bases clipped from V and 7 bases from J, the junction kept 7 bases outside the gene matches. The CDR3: CASSSKLQGNEQFF. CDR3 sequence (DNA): TGTGCCAGCAGCTCAAAATTACAGGGGAATGAGCAGTTCTTC. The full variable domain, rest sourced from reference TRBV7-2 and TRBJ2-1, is GAGVSQSPSNKVTEKGKDVELRCDPISGHTALYWYRQSLGQGLEFLIYFQGNSAPDKSGLPSDRFSAERTGGSVSTLTIQRTQQEDSAVYLCASSSKLQGNEQFFGPGTRLTVL.

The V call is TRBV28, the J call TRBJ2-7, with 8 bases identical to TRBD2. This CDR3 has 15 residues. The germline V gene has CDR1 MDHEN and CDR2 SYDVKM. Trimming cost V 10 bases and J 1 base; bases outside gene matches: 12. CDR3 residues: CATSLSGTSSYEQYF. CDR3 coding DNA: TGTGCCACTTCACTCTCCGGGACTAGTTCCTACGAGCAGTACTTC.

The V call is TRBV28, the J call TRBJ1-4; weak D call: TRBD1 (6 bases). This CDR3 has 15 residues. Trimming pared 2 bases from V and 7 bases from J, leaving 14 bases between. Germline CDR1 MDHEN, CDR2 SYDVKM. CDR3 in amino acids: CASSLRTARGEKLFF. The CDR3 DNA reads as TGTGCCAGCAGTTTAAGGACAGCGAGGGGTGAAAAACTGTTTTTT. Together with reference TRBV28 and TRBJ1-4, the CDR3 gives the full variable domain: DVKVTQSSRYLVKRTGEKVFLECVQDMDHENMFWYRQDPGLGLRLIYFSYDVKMKEKGDIPEGYSVSREKKERFSLILESASTNQTSMYLCASSLRTARGEKLFFGSGTQLSVL.

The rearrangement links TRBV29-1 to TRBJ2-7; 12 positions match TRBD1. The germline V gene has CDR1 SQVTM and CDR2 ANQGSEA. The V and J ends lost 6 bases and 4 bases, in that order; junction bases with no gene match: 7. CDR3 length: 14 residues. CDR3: CSVTGTGGGYEQYF. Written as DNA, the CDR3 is TGCAGCGTCACTGGGACAGGGGGCGGGTACGAGCAGTACTTC.

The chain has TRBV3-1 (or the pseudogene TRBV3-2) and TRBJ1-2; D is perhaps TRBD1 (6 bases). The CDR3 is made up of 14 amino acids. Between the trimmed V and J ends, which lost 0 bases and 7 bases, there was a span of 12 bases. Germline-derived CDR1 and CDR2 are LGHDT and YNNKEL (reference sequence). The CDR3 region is CASSQDGGARGYTF. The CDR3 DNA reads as TGTGCCAGCAGCCAAGACGGGGGGGCGCGTGGCTACACCTTC.

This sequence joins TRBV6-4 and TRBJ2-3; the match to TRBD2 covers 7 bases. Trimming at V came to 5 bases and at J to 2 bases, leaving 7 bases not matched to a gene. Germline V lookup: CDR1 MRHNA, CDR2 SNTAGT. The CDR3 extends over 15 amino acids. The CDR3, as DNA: TGTGCCAGCAGTCAGTTTAGCGGGTCCACAGATACGCAGTATTTT. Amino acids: CASSQFSGSTDTQYF.

CDR3 sequence reads: CASSILTGGSQYF. DNA of the CDR3: TGTGCCAGTAGTATATTGACAGGGGGTAGTCAGTACTTC. This chain links TRBV19 with TRBJ2-7, with 9 positions matching TRBD1. The CDR3 loop spans 13 amino acids. V lost 2 bases to trimming and J lost 10 bases; unmatched junction nucleotides: 6. Germline CDR1 is LNHDA and CDR2 is SQIVND (reference sequence). The whole variable domain, remainder taken from reference TRBV19 and TRBJ2-7, is DGGITQSPKYLFRKEGQNVTLSCEQNLNHDAMYWYRQDPGQGLRLIYYSQIVNDFQKGDIAEGYSVSREKKESFPLTVTSAQKNPTAFYLCASSILTGGSQYFGPGTRLTVT.

DNA for the CDR3: TGTGCCAGTAGTATGGCAGACTATTCCTACGAGCAGTACTTC. Translated: CASSMADYSYEQYF. The chain carries TRBV19 and TRBJ2-7; a weak D match, TRBD2 (5 bases). V lost 3 bases and J lost 1, with 10 bases in between. The CDR3 sequence is 14 residues long. CDR1 is LNHDA and CDR2 is SQIVND in the germline V gene (reference sequence). The whole variable domain, remainder taken from reference TRBV19 and TRBJ2-7, is DGGITQSPKYLFRKEGQNVTLSCEQNLNHDAMYWYRQDPGQGLRLIYYSQIVNDFQKGDIAEGYSVSREKKESFPLTVTSAQKNPTAFYLCASSMADYSYEQYFGPGTRLTVT.

CDR3 amino acids: CASRSYTEAFF. The CDR3 DNA reads as TGTGCCAGCAGATCGTACACTGAAGCTTTCTTT. This chain joins TRBV12-3 or TRBV12-4 and TRBJ1-1; D uncertain. Trimming cost V 6 bases and J 3 bases, with 5 bases left between them. There are 11 residues in the CDR3.